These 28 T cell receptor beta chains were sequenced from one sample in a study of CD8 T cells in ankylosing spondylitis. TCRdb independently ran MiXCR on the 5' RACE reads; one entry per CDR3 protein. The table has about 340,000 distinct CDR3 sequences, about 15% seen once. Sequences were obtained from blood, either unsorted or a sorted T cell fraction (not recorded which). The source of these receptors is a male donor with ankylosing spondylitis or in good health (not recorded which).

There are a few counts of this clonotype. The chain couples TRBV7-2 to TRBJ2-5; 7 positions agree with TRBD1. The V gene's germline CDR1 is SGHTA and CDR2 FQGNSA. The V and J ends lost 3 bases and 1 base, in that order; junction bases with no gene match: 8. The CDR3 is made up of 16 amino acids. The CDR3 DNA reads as TGTGCCAGCAGCTTGACAGGGAGAAGGGGCCAAGAGACCCAGTACTTC. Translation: CASSLTGRRGQETQYF.

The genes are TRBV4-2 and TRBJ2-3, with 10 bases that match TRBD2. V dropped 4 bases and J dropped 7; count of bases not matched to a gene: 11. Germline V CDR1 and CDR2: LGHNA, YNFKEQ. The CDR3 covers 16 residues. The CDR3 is CASSPGLAAMGNTQYF. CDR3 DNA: TGTGCCAGCAGCCCCGGACTAGCGGCAATGGGGAATACGCAGTATTTT.

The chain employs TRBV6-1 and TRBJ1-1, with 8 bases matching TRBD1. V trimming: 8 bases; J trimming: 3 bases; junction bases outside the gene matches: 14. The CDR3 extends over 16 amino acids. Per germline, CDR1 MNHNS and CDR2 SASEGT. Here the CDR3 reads CASERGTDRGDTEAFF. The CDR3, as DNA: TGTGCCAGCGAGCGGGGGACCGACAGGGGCGACACTGAAGCTTTCTTT.

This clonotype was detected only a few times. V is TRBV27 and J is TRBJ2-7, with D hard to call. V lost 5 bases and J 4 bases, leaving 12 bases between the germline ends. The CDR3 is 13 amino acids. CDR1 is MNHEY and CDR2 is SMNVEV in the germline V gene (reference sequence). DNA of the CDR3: TGTGCCAGCAGTCCCCTCGGTAGATACGAGCAGTACTTC. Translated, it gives CASSPLGRYEQYF.

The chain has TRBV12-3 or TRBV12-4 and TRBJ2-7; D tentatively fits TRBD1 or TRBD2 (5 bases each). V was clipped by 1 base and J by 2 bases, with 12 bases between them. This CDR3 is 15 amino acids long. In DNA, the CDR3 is TGTGCCAGCAGTTTAGAGGGGTCGGGGACCTACGAGCAGTACTTC. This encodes CASSLEGSGTYEQYF.

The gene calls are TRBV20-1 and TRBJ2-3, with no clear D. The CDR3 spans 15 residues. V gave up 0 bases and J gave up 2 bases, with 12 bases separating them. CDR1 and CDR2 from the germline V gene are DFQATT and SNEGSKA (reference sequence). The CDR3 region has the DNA TGCAGTGCTAGAGATGGGCGTCCATCCACAGATACGCAGTATTTT. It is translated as CSARDGRPSTDTQYF.

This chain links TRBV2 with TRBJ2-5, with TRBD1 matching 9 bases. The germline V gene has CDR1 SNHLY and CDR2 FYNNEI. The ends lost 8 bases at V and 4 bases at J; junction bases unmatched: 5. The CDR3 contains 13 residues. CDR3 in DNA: TGTGCCAGCCGAGAGACAGGGGGAGAGACCCAGTACTTC. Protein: CASRETGGETQYF.

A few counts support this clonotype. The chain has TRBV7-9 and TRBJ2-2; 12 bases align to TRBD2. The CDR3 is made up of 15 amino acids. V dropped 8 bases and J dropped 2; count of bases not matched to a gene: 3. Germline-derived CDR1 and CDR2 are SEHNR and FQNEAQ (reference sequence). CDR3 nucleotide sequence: TGTGCCAGCGGGGGACTAGCGGGTAACACCGGGGAGCTGTTTTTT. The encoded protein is CASGGLAGNTGELFF.

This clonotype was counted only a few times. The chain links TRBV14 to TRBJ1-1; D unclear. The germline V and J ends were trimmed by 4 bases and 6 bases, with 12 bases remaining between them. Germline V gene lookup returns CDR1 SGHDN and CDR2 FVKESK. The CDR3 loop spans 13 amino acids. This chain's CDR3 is CASSPLSGSEAFF. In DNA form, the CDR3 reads TGTGCCAGCAGCCCATTAAGCGGGTCTGAAGCTTTCTTT.

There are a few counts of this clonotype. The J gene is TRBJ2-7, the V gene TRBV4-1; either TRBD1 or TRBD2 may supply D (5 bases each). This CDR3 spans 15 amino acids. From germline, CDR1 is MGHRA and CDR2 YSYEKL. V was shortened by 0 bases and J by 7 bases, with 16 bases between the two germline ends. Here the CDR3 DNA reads TGCGCCAGCAGCCAAGATCTCGGGACGCTGAGGGAGCAGTACTTC. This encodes CASSQDLGTLREQYF.

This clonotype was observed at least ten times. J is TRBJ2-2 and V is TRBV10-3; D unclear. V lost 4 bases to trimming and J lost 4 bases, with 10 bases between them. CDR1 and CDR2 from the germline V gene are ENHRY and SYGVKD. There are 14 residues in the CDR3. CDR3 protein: CAISGTGFTGELFF. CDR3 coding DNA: TGTGCCATCAGTGGGACGGGCTTCACCGGGGAGCTGTTTTTT.

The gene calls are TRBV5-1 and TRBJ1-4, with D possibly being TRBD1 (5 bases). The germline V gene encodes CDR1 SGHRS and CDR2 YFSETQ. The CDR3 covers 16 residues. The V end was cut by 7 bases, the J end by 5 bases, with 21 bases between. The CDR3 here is CASRNGPGTQNEKLFF. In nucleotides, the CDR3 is TGCGCCAGCCGGAATGGCCCCGGGACCCAAAATGAAAAACTGTTTTTT.

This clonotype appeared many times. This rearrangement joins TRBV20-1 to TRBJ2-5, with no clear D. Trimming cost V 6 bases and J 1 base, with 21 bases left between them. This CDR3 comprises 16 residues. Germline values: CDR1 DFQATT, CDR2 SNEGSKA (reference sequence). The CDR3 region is CSAPFGYGSPQETQYF. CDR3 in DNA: TGCAGTGCCCCGTTCGGATACGGCAGCCCCCAAGAGACCCAGTACTTC.

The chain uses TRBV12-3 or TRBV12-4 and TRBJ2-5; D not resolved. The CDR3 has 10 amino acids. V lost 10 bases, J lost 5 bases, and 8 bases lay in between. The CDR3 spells CATTTETQYF. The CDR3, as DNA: TGTGCCACCACAACCGAGACCCAGTACTTC.

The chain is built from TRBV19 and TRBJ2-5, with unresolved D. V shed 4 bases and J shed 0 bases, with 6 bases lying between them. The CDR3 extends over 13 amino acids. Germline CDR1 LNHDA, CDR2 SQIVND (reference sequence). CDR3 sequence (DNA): TGTGCCAGTAGTACAGAGTACCAAGAGACCCAGTACTTC. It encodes CASSTEYQETQYF.

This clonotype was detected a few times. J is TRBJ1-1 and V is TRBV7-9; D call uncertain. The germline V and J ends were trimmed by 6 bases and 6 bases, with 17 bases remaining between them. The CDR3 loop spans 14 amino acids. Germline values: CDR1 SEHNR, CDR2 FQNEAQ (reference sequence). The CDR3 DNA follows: TGTGCCAGCAGTTCTACTCCCAGTAACGCTGAAGCTTTCTTT. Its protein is CASSSTPSNAEAFF.

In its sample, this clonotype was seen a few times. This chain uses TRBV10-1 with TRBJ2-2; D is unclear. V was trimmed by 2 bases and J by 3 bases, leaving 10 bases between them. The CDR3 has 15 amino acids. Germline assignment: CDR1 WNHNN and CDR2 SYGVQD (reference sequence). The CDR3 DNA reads TGCGCCAGCAGTGAGAGAAGGCCGGACACCGGGGAGCTGTTTTTT. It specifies CASSERRPDTGELFF.

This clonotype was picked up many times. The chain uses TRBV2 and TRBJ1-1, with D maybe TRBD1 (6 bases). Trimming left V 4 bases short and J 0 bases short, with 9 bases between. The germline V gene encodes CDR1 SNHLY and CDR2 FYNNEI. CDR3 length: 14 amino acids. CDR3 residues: CASSGQALNTEAFF. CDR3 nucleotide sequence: TGTGCCAGCAGTGGACAGGCATTGAACACTGAAGCTTTCTTT.

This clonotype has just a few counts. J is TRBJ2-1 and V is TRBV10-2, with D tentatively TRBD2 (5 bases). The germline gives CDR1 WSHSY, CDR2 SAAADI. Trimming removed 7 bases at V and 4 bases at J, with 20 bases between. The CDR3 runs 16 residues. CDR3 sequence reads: CASIRGLSGAYNEQFF. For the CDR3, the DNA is TGCGCCAGCATAAGAGGGCTAAGCGGAGCTTACAATGAGCAGTTCTTC.

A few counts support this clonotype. Written as DNA, the CDR3 is TGCAGTGCTAGAGGGACGGTGAACACCGGGGAGCTGTTTTTT. Amino acids: CSARGTVNTGELFF. The chain carries TRBV20-1 and TRBJ2-2, with no clear D. V lost 1 base and J lost 1, with 7 bases in between. The germline gives CDR1 DFQATT, CDR2 SNEGSKA (reference sequence). This CDR3 comprises 14 residues.

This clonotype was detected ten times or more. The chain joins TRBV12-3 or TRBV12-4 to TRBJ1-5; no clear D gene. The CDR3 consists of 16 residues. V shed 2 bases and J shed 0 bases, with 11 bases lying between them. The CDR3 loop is CASSLLNPDSNQPQHF. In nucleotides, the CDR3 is TGTGCCAGCAGTTTACTTAACCCTGATAGCAATCAGCCCCAGCATTTT.

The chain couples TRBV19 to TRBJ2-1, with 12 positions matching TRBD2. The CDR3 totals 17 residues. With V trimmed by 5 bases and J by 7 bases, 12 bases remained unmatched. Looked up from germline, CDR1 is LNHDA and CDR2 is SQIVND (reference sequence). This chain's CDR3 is CASSPGLAGPESNEQFF. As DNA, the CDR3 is TGTGCCAGTAGTCCAGGACTAGCGGGGCCTGAGAGTAATGAGCAGTTCTTC.

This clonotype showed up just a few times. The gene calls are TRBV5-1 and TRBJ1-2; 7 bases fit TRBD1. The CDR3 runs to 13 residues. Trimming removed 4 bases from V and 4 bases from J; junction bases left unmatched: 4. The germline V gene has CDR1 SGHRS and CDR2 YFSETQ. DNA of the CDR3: TGCGCCAGCAGCATGGGACAGAGCTATGGCTACACCTTC. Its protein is CASSMGQSYGYTF.

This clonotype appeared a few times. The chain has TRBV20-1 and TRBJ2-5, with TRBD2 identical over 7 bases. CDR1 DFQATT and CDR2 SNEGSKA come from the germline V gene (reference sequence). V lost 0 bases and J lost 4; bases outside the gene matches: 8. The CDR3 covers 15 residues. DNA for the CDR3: TGCAGTGCTAGAGATCTGGCGGGAGAGGGAGAGACCCAGTACTTC. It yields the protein CSARDLAGEGETQYF.

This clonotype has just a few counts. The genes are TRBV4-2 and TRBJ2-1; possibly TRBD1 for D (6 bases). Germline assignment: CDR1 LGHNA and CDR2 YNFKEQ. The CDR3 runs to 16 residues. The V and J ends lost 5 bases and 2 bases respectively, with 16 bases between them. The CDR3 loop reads CASSSYTGIPYNEQFF. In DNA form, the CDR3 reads TGTGCCAGCAGCTCCTACACAGGGATTCCCTACAATGAGCAGTTCTTC.

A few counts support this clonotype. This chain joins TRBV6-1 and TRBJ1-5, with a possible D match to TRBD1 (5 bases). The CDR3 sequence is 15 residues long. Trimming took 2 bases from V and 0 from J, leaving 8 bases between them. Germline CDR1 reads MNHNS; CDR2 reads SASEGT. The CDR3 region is CASSERGDSNQPQHF. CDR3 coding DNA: TGTGCCAGCAGTGAACGAGGGGATAGCAATCAGCCCCAGCATTTT.

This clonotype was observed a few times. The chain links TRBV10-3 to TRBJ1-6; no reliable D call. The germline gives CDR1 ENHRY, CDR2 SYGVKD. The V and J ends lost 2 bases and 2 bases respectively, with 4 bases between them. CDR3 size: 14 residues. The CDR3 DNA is TGTGCCATCAGTGAGGGGGCCTATAATTCACCCCTCCACTTT. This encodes CAISEGAYNSPLHF.

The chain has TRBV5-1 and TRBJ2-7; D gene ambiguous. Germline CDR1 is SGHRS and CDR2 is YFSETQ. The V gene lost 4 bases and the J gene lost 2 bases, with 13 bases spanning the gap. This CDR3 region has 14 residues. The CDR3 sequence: CASSRNDPPYEQYF. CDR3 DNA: TGCGCCAGCAGCAGAAACGACCCCCCCTACGAGCAGTACTTC. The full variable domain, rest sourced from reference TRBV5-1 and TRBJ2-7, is KAGVTQTPRYLIKTRGQQVTLSCSPISGHRSVSWYQQTPGQGLQFLFEYFSETQRNKGNFPGRFSGRQFSNSRSEMNVSTLELGDSALYLCASSRNDPPYEQYFGPGTRLTVT.